This T cell receptor beta chain is from a study of cytomegalovirus exposure and HLA in healthy donors. Broader study findings: The study put some 150 TCR beta chains on its list as cytomegalovirus-associated. Analyses of presence and absence presupposed an approximately uniform sequencing depth across donors.

This clone was seen a few times. Its antigen is currently unknown. PCR amplification relied on 60 Vbeta primers (plus 13 Jbeta primers). Authors' data handling: Later work found about 80 million unique TCR beta chains, with 10 million to 14 million shared. Here immunoSEQ multiplex PCR was the method, and the copy in TCRdb shows in-frame clones only, minus some. Clone size and the V and J calls come from that table; the DNA yielded D and trimming. The repertoire holds about 140,000 clones, 65% to 70% seen once, with 10% in the top ten. The CDR3 extends over 11 amino acids. The V gene lost 3 bases and the J gene lost 3 bases, with 6 bases spanning the gap. Germline V gene sequence: CDR1 DFQATT, CDR2 SNEGSKA (reference sequence).

Sequenced sample: PBMCs. The sequence derives from a man younger than 45 in good health and CMV-seropositive. This chain uses TRBV20-1 with TRBJ2-7; the D is unclear. The DNA of the CDR3 is TGCAGTGCTAGTGGTAGCTACGAGCAGTACTTC. This encodes CSASGSYEQYF.